The 21 T cell receptor beta chains in this list originate from one sample, sequenced in a study of blood T cell repertoires in COVID-19. The data were produced by immunoSEQ multiplex PCR, yet TCRdb's version contains in-frame clones alone and is incomplete. The table includes 97,000 or so clones, roughly 87% detected once. The sequencing sample was made of peripheral blood. The source is a man aged 45 to 65 with active COVID-19.

This rearrangement joins TRBV5-1 to TRBJ2-1; D perhaps matches TRBD1 (6 bases). Trimming cost V 3 bases and J 9 bases, with 10 bases left between them. The CDR3 runs 12 residues. CDR1 SGHRS and CDR2 YFSETQ come from the germline V gene. The DNA for the CDR3 is TGCGCCAGCAGCTCCACAGGGTTTGAGCAGTTCTTC. Translated, it gives CASSSTGFEQFF.

V gene TRBV11-1 combines with J gene TRBJ1-4; 7 nucleotides agree with TRBD1. The length of the CDR3 is 13 residues. The germline V gene has CDR1 SGHAT and CDR2 FQDESV (reference sequence). V trimming: 5 bases; J trimming: 7 bases; junction bases outside the gene matches: 4. Here the CDR3 reads CASSARQGEKLFF. CDR3 nucleotides: TGTGCCAGCAGCGCTCGACAGGGTGAAAAACTGTTTTTT.

This chain connects TRBV11-2 to TRBJ2-1; D possibly corresponds to TRBD1 (6 bases). The CDR3 sequence is 13 residues long. CDR1 is SGHAT and CDR2 is FQNNGV in the germline V gene. V dropped 6 bases and J dropped 4 bases, with 10 bases sitting between them. The CDR3 reads CASSFTGYNEQFF. For the CDR3, the DNA is TGTGCCAGCAGTTTTACAGGGTACAATGAGCAGTTCTTC.

The V and J genes are TRBV5-4 and TRBJ1-4, with a weak D call TRBD1 (5 bases). This CDR3 has 13 residues. The germline V gene encodes CDR1 SGHNT and CDR2 YYREEE (reference sequence). The V end was cut by 2 bases, the J end by 8 bases, with 10 bases between. CDR3 in amino acids: CASSFGTTEKLFF. The CDR3 coding sequence is TGTGCCAGCAGCTTTGGGACTACGGAAAAACTGTTTTTT.

This clone has a single count. The DNA of the CDR3 is TGTGCCAGCAGTGAAAGCTCTAACTATGGCTACACCTTC. Its translation is CASSESSNYGYTF. V and J are TRBV6-1 and TRBJ1-2; D ambiguous. This CDR3 is built from 13 residues. The V end was cut by 2 bases, the J end by 0 bases, with 4 bases between. The V gene's germline CDR1 is MNHNS and CDR2 SASEGT.

The chain couples TRBV2 to TRBJ1-6; D unresolved. Germline lookup yields CDR1 SNHLY and CDR2 FYNNEI. The CDR3 contains 14 residues. V lost 5 bases and J lost 3, with 8 bases in between. CDR3 region: CASSWQSYNSPLHF. CDR3 DNA sequence: TGTGCCAGCAGTTGGCAAAGCTATAATTCACCCCTCCACTTT.

The V call is TRBV7-9, the J call TRBJ1-1; no clear D gene. The CDR3 contains 15 residues. Trimming removed 4 bases at V and 0 bases at J, with 12 bases between. CDR1 is SEHNR, CDR2 FQNEAQ, per germline (reference sequence). CDR3 in DNA: TGTGCCAGCAGCTCTCCCGCGGGATTGAACACTGAAGCTTTCTTT. Encoded protein: CASSSPAGLNTEAFF.

This clone was found once. The J gene is TRBJ1-2, the V gene TRBV6-5; the D gene is possibly TRBD1 (6 bases). This CDR3 contains 13 residues. Germline V gene lookup returns CDR1 MNHEY and CDR2 SVGAGI. Trimming removed 2 bases from V and 6 bases from J, with 10 bases in between. The CDR3 spells CASSYNGQNGYTF. The CDR3 nucleotides are TGTGCCAGCAGTTACAACGGACAGAATGGCTACACCTTC.

Concerning this clone: At one boundary the junction diverges from the germline segment, which might be a read error. The J gene is TRBJ1-1, the V gene TRBV6-2 or TRBV6-3; possible D gene TRBD1, 6 bases. The CDR3 sequence is 14 residues long. Looked up from germline, CDR1 is MNHEY and CDR2 is SVGEGT. The CDR3 DNA is TGTGCCAGCCGTTACGCAGGGGATAACACTGAAGCTTTCTTT. Protein: CASRYAGDNTEAFF.

The genes are TRBV7-9 and TRBJ1-1; TRBD1 might be the D (6 bases). The V end lost 0 bases, the J end lost 1 base, and 12 bases lay between the germline ends. This CDR3 region has 16 residues. Germline values: CDR1 SEHNR, CDR2 FQNEAQ (reference sequence). CDR3 region: CASSLASRGKNTEAFF. In nucleotides, the CDR3 is TGTGCCAGCAGCTTAGCGTCCAGGGGAAAGAACACTGAAGCTTTCTTT.

The chain has TRBV12-3 or TRBV12-4 and TRBJ2-1; 7 bases align to TRBD2. The CDR3 contains 11 residues. J gave up 9 bases and V 7 bases, and 3 bases lay outside the gene matches. The CDR3 DNA sequence: TGTGCCAGCACCCGCGGGGGTGAGCAGTTCTTC. Translation gives CASTRGGEQFF.

V is TRBV18 and J is TRBJ1-5; a possible D gene is TRBD1 (5 bases). The CDR3 runs 15 residues. Germline V gene data show CDR1 as KGHSH and CDR2 as LQKENI. V lost 2 bases and J lost 0, with 8 bases in between. The DNA for the CDR3 is TGTGCCAGCTCACCAGGGGGGGGTAGCAATCAGCCCCAGCATTTT. Protein: CASSPGGGSNQPQHF.

This chain links TRBV18 with TRBJ2-2, with 7 bases aligning to TRBD1. Germline V gene data show CDR1 as KGHSH and CDR2 as LQKENI. The CDR3 is made up of 14 amino acids. V shed 3 bases and J 4 bases; nucleotides not matched to a gene: 2. Here the CDR3 reads CASSPTGATGELFF. The DNA of the CDR3 is TGTGCCAGCTCACCTACAGGGGCCACCGGGGAGCTGTTTTTT.

The CDR3 DNA sequence: TGTGCCAGCAGTTACCCCCCGGGACAGAATCAGCCCCAGCATTTT. This sequence encodes CASSYPPGQNQPQHF. The chain couples TRBV6-6 to TRBJ1-5; 7 bases are a match to TRBD1. The CDR3 runs 15 residues. V dropped 2 bases and J dropped 4; count of bases not matched to a gene: 5. The germline V gene has CDR1 MNHNY and CDR2 SVGAGI (reference sequence).

The chain joins TRBV6-5 to TRBJ1-1; TRBD1 aligns across 7 bases. The CDR3 runs to 13 residues. Losses at the gene ends were 6 bases for V and 6 bases for J; bases not matched to a gene: 7. Germline V CDR1 and CDR2: MNHEY, SVGAGI. The CDR3 DNA follows: TGTGCCAGCAGGGGGACAGTAGCCCCTGAAGCTTTCTTT. Translated: CASRGTVAPEAFF.

The gene calls are TRBV7-3 and TRBJ2-1; TRBD2 aligns across 11 bases. The CDR3 has 18 amino acids. Germline lookup yields CDR1 SGHTA and CDR2 FQGTGA. The J segment lost 7 bases and the V segment lost 5 bases, leaving 16 bases of the junction unmatched. CDR3 DNA: TGTGCCAGCAGCCGAAAGGCCCCGGGTAGCGGGGGGGAAAATGAGCAGTTCTTC. Residues: CASSRKAPGSGGENEQFF.

The V and J genes are TRBV30 and TRBJ2-1; 7 nucleotides agree with TRBD2. Germline V gene sequence: CDR1 GTSNPN, CDR2 SVGIG (reference sequence). CDR3 length: 14 residues. Losses at the gene ends were 2 bases for V and 5 bases for J; bases not matched to a gene: 6. The CDR3 nucleotides are TGTGCCTGGAGTCGGCGGGGGACCCACAATGAGCAGTTCTTC. This encodes CAWSRRGTHNEQFF.

This clone has more than one count but fewer than ten. J is TRBJ1-2 and V is TRBV2, with no clear D. This CDR3 contains 14 residues. Looked up from germline, CDR1 is SNHLY and CDR2 is FYNNEI. V lost 4 bases and J 6 bases, leaving 15 bases between the germline ends. The CDR3 sequence is CASSGRRAGDGYTF. The DNA of the CDR3 is TGTGCCAGCAGTGGGAGAAGGGCGGGAGATGGCTACACCTTC.

The V gene is TRBV29-1, the J gene TRBJ2-1; unclear D gene. V was clipped by 0 bases and J by 9 bases, with 6 bases between them. The CDR3 contains 11 residues. Looked up from germline, CDR1 is SQVTM and CDR2 is ANQGSEA. The CDR3 loop reads CSVEDILEQFF. The CDR3 DNA reads TGCAGCGTTGAAGATATCCTTGAGCAGTTCTTC.

This chain connects TRBV12-3 or TRBV12-4 to TRBJ1-1, with D possibly TRBD1 on 5 matching bases. Trimming shortened V by 3 bases and J by 1 base, and 6 bases separated the two germline ends. This CDR3 contains 13 residues. The CDR3 spells CASSFGQNTEAFF. The CDR3 DNA sequence: TGTGCCAGCAGTTTCGGACAGAACACTGAAGCTTTCTTT.

The genes are TRBV4-3 and TRBJ1-4, with 7 bases aligning to TRBD1. Losses at the gene ends were 1 base for V and 8 bases for J; bases not matched to a gene: 4. Germline V lookup: CDR1 LGHNA, CDR2 YSLEER. The CDR3 runs 14 residues. The CDR3 reads CASSQGQGGEKLFF. The CDR3 nucleotides are TGCGCCAGCAGCCAAGGACAGGGCGGAGAAAAACTGTTTTTT.